This TCR beta chain derives from a study of T cell clonotyping in hematopoietic cell transplantation. Whole-study results and caveats: Pathologically expanded recipient clonotypes increased progressively from day 30 to day 180 as diversity fell. Higher Inverse Simpson Index values in graft donor and pretransplant recipient predicted broader posttransplant TCR diversity. Few recipient clonotypes overlapped donors; over 95% were de novo at given depth.

The assay was immunoSEQ multiplex PCR, and TCRdb's table has in-frame clones only and misses some. Here the sample spans roughly 14,000 clones, approximately 85% being singletons. The V end lost 0 bases, the J end lost 1 base, and 7 bases lay between the germline ends. CDR3 length: 14 residues. Per germline, CDR1 SGHRS and CDR2 YFSETQ. Concerning this clone: Its specificity is unknown.

The source material was peripheral blood mononuclear cells. This TCR came from a woman in her forties in good health. Some clones in this sample may be carry-over from other donors' samples. This sequence joins TRBV5-1 and TRBJ1-1; weak D call: TRBD1 (5 bases). This CDR3 reads CASSLETGNTEAFF. CDR3 nucleotides: TGCGCCAGCAGCTTGGAAACAGGGAACACTGAAGCTTTCTTT.